What follows are 3 T cell receptor beta chains derived from one specimen sequenced in a study of OX40 agonist ivuxolimab in advanced cancers. This table comes from immunoSEQ multiplex PCR, and its TCRdb copy is limited to in-frame clones, with some not included. The repertoire holds about 41,000 clones, roughly 80% seen once, with about 4.4% in the top ten. The sequences come from CD4+ or CD8+ T cells sorted from blood, collected in a trial of the OX40 agonist ivuxolimab. All receptors derive from an adult with an advanced solid tumor such as melanoma, head and neck, liver or kidney cancer.

J is TRBJ1-6 and V is TRBV6-1; no reliable D call. The CDR3 length is 13 residues. V dropped 11 bases and J dropped 4 bases, with 12 bases sitting between them. Germline lookup yields CDR1 MNHNS and CDR2 SASEGT. CDR3 nucleotide sequence: TGTGCCGCTATGTCAATTTATAATTCACCCCTCCACTTT. Amino acids: CAAMSIYNSPLHF.

This sequence joins TRBV18 and TRBJ1-4, with 8 bases fitting TRBD1. Germline values: CDR1 KGHSH, CDR2 LQKENI. CDR3 size: 13 residues. Germline trimming cut 6 bases from V and 7 bases from J; bases unmatched to any gene: 4. The CDR3 DNA is TGTGCCAGCTCGGACAGGGTGGCTGAAAAACTGTTTTTT. Translated, it gives CASSDRVAEKLFF.

The chain uses TRBV18 and TRBJ2-1; no clear D gene. Trimming cost V 6 bases and J 12 bases, with 15 bases left between them. Germline values: CDR1 KGHSH, CDR2 LQKENI. The CDR3 runs 12 residues. The CDR3 nucleotides are TGTGCCAGCTCCTCGCAAGCTCCTTCGCAGTTCTTC. Residues: CASSSQAPSQFF.